Listed here is a single T cell receptor beta chain. Here immunoSEQ multiplex PCR was the method, and the copy in TCRdb shows in-frame clones only, minus some. The profile covers just under 50,000 clones, with approximately 95% appearing a single time and more than 0.25% taken by the ten largest. The CDR3 is 14 amino acids. Germline CDR1 GTSNPN, CDR2 SVGIG (reference sequence). Trimming removed 2 bases from V and 1 base from J, with 8 bases in between. This record comes from a study of T cell changes during pregnancy in multiple sclerosis. The sample was CD4+ T cells from peripheral blood mononuclear cells, taken in the third trimester of pregnancy. This chain connects TRBV30 to TRBJ2-2, with D tentatively TRBD1 (5 bases). The clonotype originates from a female donor with multiple sclerosis, enrolled in a pregnancy study. The CDR3: CAWSFDRNTGELFF. CDR3 sequence (DNA): TGTGCCTGGAGTTTTGACAGGAACACCGGGGAGCTGTTTTTT.